This TCR beta chain appears in the sequencing data of a study of blood T cell repertoires in COVID-19. As processed by the authors: Amplifying reference gene primers gave estimates of nucleated cell counts. The data were produced by immunoSEQ multiplex PCR, yet TCRdb's version contains in-frame clones alone and is incomplete. From that table come the V and J calls and clone size; the DNA was used to work out D and trimming. The table shows 200,000 to 250,000 clones, with 89% occurring only once. With 2 bases removed from V and 6 bases from J, the gap between germline ends came to 10 bases. CDR3 length: 14 residues. CDR1 and CDR2 (germline): SGHTA, FQGTGA.

The sequenced material came from peripheral blood. The chain carries TRBV7-3 and TRBJ2-2; possibly TRBD2 for D (6 bases). The receptor was derived from a man between 60 and 70 years old who had recovered from COVID-19. This CDR3 reads CASSLLAGSGELFF. The CDR3 DNA follows: TGTGCCAGCAGCTTACTCGCGGGGTCCGGGGAGCTGTTTTTT.